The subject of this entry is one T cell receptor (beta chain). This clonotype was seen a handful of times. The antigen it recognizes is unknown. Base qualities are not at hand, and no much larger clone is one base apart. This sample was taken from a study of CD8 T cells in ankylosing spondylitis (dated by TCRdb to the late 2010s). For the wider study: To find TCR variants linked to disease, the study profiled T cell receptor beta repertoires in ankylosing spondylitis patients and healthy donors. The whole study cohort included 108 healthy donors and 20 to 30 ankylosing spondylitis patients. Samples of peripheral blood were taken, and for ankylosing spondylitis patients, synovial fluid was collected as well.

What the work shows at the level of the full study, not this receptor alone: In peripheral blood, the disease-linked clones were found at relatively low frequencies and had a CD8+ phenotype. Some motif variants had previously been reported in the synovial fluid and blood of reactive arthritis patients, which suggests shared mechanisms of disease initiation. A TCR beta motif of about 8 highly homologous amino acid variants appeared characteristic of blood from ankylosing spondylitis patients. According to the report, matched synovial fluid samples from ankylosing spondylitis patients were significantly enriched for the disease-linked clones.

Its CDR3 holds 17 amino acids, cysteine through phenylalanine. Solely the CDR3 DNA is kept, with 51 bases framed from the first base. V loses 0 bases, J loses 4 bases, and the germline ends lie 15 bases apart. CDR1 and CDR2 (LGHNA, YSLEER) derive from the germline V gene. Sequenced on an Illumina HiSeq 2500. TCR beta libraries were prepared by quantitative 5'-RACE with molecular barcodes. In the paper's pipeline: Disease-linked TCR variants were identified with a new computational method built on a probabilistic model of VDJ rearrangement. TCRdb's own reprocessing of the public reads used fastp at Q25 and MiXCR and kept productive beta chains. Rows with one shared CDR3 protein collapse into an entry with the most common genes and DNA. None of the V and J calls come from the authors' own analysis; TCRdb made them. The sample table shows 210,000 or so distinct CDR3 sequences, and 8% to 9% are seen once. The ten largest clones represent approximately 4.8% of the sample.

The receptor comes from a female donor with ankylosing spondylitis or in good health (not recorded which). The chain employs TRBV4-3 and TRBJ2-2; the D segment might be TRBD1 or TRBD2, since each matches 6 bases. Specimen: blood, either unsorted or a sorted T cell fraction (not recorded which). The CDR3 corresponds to CASSQEVAGGFTGELFF. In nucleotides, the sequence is TGCGCCAGCAGCCAAGAGGTTGCCGGGGGCTTCACCGGGGAGCTGTTTTTT.